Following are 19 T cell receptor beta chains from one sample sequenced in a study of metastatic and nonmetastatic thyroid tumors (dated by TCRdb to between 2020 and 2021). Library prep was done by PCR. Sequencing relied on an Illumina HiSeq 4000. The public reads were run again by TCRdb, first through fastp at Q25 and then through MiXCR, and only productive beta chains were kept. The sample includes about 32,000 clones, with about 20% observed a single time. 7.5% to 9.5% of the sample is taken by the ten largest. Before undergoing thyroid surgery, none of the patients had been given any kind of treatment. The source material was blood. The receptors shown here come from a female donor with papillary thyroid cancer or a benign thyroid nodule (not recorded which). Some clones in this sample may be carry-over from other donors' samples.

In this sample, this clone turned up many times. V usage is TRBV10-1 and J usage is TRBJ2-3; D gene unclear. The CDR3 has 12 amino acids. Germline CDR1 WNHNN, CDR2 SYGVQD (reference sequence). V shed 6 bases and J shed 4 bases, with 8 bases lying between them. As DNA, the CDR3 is TGCGCCAGCAGGGGAACCTCAGATACGCAGTATTTT. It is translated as CASRGTSDTQYF.

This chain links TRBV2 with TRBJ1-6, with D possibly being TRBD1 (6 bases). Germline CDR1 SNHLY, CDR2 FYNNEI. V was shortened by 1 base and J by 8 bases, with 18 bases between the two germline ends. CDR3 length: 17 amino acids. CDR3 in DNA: TGTGCCAGCAGTGAAGTTGGAACAGGGAGACAGGATTCACCCCTCCACTTT. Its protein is CASSEVGTGRQDSPLHF.

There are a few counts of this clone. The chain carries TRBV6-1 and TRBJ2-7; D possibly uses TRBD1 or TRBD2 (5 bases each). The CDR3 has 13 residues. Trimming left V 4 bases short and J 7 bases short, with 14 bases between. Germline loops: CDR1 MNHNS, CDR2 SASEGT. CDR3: CASSGLGTSEQYF. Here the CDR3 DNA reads TGTGCCAGCAGTGGGCTTGGGACGAGTGAGCAGTACTTC.

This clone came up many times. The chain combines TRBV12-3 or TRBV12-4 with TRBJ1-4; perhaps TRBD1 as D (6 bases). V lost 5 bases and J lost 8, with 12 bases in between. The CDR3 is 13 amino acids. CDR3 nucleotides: TGTGCCAGCAGTAGGGGGAACGGGGAAAAACTGTTTTTT. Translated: CASSRGNGEKLFF.

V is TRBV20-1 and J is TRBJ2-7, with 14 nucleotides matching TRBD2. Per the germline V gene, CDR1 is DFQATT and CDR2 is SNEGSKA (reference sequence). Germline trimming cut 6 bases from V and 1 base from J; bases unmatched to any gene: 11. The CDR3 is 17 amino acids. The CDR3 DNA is TGCAGTGCCTTTTCTCCGGGACTAGCGGGAGCGTCCTACGAGCAGTACTTC. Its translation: CSAFSPGLAGASYEQYF.

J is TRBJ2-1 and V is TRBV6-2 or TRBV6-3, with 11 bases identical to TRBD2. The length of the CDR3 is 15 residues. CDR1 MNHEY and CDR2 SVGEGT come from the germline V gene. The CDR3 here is CTGSYLLAGAYEQFF. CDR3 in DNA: TGTACCGGCAGTTACTTACTAGCGGGAGCGTATGAGCAGTTCTTC.

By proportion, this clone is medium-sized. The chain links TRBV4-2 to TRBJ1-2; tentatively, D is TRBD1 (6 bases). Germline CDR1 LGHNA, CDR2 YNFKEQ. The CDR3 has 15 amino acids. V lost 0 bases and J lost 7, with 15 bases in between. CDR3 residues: CASSQEDRLSGGYTF. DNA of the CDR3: TGTGCCAGCAGCCAAGAGGACAGACTCTCGGGTGGCTACACCTTC.

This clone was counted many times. The CDR3 DNA sequence: TGTGCCAGCAGTTACTCTCGGGTTTCCGAGCAGTACTTC. This gives the protein CASSYSRVSEQYF. This chain uses TRBV6-6 with TRBJ2-7, with D uncertain. Trimming shortened V by 0 bases and J by 6 bases, and 9 bases separated the two germline ends. This CDR3 has 13 residues. Looked up from germline, CDR1 is MNHNY and CDR2 is SVGAGI (reference sequence).

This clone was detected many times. The CDR3 protein is CASSQGSSGVKETQYF. CDR3 DNA sequence: TGTGCCAGCAGCCAGGGGTCCAGCGGGGTTAAAGAGACCCAGTACTTC. This chain links TRBV13 with TRBJ2-5; D perhaps matches TRBD2 (7 bases). Germline V gene sequence: CDR1 PRHDT, CDR2 FYEKMQ (reference sequence). The CDR3 consists of 16 residues. The ends were cut back, 5 bases at V and 3 bases at J, with 19 bases in the middle.

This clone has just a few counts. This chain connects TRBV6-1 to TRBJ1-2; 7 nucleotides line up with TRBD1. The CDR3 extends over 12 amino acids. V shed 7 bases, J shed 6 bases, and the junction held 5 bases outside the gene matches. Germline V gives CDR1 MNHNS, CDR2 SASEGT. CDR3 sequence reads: CASTRQGHGYTF. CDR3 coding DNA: TGTGCCAGCACGAGACAGGGCCATGGCTACACCTTC.

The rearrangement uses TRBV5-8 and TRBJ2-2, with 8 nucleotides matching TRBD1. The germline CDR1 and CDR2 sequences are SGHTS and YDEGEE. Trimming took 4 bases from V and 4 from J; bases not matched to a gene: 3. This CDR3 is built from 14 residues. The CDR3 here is CASSMDRATGELFF. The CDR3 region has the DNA TGTGCCAGCAGCATGGACAGGGCCACCGGGGAGCTGTTTTTT.

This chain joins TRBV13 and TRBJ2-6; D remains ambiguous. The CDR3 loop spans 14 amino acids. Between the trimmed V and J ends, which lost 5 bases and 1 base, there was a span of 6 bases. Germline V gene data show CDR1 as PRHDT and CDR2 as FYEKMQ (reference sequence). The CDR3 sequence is CASSLLSGANVLTF. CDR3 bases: TGTGCCAGCAGCCTTCTATCTGGGGCCAACGTCCTGACTTTC.

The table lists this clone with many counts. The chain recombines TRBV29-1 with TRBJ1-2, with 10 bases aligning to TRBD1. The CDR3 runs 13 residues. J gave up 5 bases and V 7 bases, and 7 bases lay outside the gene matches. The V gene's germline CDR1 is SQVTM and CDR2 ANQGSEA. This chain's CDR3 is CSARRGQGYGYTF. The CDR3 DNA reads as TGCAGCGCCCGACGGGGACAGGGGTATGGCTACACCTTC.

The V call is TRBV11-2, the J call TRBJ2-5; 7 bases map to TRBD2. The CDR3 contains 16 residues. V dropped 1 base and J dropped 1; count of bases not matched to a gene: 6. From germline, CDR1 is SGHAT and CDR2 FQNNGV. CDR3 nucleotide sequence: TGTGCCAGCAGCTTAGTGGGGGACTACGCCCAAGAGACCCAGTACTTC. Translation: CASSLVGDYAQETQYF. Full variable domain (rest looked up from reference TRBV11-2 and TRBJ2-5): EAGVAQSPRYKIIEKRQSVAFWCNPISGHATLYWYQQILGQGPKLLIQFQNNGVVDDSQLPKDRFSAERLKGVDSTLKIQPAKLEDSAVYLCASSLVGDYAQETQYFGPGTRLLVL.

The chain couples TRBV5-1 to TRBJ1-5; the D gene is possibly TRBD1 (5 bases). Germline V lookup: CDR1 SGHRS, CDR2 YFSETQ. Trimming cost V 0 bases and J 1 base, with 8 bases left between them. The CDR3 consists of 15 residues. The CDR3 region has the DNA TGCGCCAGCAGCTTGGTCGGGGGGAGCAATCAGCCCCAGCATTTT. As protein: CASSLVGGSNQPQHF.

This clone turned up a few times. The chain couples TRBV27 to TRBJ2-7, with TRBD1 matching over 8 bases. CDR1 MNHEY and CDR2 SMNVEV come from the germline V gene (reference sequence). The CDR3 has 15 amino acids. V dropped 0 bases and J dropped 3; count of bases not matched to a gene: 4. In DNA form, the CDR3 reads TGTGCCAGCAGTTTATCGTGGACAGGGTTCTACGAGCAGTACTTC. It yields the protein CASSLSWTGFYEQYF.

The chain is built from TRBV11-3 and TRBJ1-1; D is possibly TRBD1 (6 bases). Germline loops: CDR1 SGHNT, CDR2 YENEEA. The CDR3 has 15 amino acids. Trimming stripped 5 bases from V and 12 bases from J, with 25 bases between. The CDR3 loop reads CASSQWGTQNTDPFF. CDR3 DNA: TGTGCCAGCAGCCAGTGGGGGACACAGAACACTGACCCTTTCTTT.

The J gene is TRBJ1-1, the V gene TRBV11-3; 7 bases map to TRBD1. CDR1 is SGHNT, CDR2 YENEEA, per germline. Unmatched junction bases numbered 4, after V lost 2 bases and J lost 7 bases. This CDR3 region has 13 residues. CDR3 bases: TGTGCCAGCAGCTTACAACAGGGGAGTGAAGCTTTCTTT. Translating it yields CASSLQQGSEAFF.

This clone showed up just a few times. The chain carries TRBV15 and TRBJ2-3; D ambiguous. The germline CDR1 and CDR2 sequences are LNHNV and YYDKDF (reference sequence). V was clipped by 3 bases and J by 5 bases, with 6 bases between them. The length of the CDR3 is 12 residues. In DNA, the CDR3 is TGTGCCACCAGCAGCATAGGAGATACGCAGTATTTT. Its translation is CATSSIGDTQYF.